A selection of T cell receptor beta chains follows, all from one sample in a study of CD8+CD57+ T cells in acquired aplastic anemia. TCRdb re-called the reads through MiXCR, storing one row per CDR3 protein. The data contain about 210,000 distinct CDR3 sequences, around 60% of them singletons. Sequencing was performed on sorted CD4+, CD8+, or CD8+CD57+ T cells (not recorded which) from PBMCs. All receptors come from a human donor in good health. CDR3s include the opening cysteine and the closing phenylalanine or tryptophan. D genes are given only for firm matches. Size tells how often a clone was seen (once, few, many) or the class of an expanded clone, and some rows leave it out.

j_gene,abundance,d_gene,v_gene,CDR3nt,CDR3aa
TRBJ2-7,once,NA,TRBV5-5,TGTGCCAGCAGCTTGGCTGGGGCCAGAAACGAGCAGTACTTC,CASSLAGARNEQYF
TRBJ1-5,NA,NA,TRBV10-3,TGTGCCCTCAGTGAGCGCGGATCAGGGCAGCCCCAGCATTTT,CALSERGSGQPQHF
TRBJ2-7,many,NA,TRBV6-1,TGTGCCAGCAGTGAATTTCACGGTTACGAGCAGTACTTC,CASSEFHGYEQYF
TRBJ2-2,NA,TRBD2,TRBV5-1,TGCGCCAGCAGCTTGGCCAATAGCGGGAGGGCCCGCGGGGAGCTGTTTTTT,CASSLANSGRARGELFF
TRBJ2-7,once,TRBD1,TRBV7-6,TGTGCCAGCAGCCAAGGACAGGGTGCCCCCCATCTTGGGGAGCAGTACTTC,CASSQGQGAPHLGEQYF
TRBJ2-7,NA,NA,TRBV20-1,TGCAGTGCCGCGGTACGGGACTTCGAGGGGGGGCTTTTCGACGAGCAGTACTTC,CSAAVRDFEGGLFDEQYF
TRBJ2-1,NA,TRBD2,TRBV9,TGTGCCAGCGGGCTAGCGGGAGGGAATGAGCAGTTCTTC,CASGLAGGNEQFF
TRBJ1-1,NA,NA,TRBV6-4,TGTGCCAGCAGTTTTGACACGAACACTGAAGCTTTCTTT,CASSFDTNTEAFF
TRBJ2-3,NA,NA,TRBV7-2,TGTGCCAGCAGCCCCCGGATGGTCGGAATCACAGATACGCAGTATTTT,CASSPRMVGITDTQYF
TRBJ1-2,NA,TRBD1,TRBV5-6,TGTGCCAGCAGCTTGACAGGGGAGGACTACGGCTACACCTTC,CASSLTGEDYGYTF
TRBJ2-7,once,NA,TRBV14,TGTGCCAGCAGCCAAGGACAGTACAGTAGTGAGCAGTACTTC,CASSQGQYSSEQYF
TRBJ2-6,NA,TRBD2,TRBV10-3,TGTGCCATCAGTGAGCTGGGGGGGTCTGGGGCCAACGTCCTGACTTTC,CAISELGGSGANVLTF
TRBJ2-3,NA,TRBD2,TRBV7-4,TGTGCCAGCAGCGTAGACCTAGCGGGGGGGTTGGCAGATACGCAGTATTTT,CASSVDLAGGLADTQYF
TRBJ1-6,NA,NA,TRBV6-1,TGTGCCAGCAGTGAAGCCTCAAGCGAAAATTCACCCCTCCACTTT,CASSEASSENSPLHF
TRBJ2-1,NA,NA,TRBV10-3,TGTGCCATCAGGCCCTCGGAGGGTCCCTTCTACAATGAGCAGTTCTTC,CAIRPSEGPFYNEQFF
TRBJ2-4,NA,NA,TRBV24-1,TGTGCCTCTTCAGGGCCCCGTGAGGTTTCCAAAAACATTCAGTACTTC,CASSGPREVSKNIQYF
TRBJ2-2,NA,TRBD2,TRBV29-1,TGCAGCGTTGACGGACTAGGAACCGGGGAGCTGTTTTTT,CSVDGLGTGELFF
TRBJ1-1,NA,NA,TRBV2,TGTGCCAGCAGTGAAGAGGGCAGGGGTAATGAAGCTTTCTTT,CASSEEGRGNEAFF
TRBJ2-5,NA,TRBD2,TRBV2,TGTGCCAGCAGTGAAGTCCTAGCGGGGGGGTGGGTGACCCAGTACTTC,CASSEVLAGGWVTQYF
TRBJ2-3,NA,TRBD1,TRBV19,TGTGCCAGTAGTATCGACAGGGGGGCGCAGTATTTT,CASSIDRGAQYF
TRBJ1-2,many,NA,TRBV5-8,TGTGCCAGCAGCTTGTGGGGGGGGGAAAACTATGGCTACACCTTC,CASSLWGGENYGYTF
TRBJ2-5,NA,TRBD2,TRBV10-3,TGTGCCATCAGCCTAGGGCTAGCGGGGGGACTAGGGCAAGAGACCCAGTACTTC,CAISLGLAGGLGQETQYF
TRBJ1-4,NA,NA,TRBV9,TGTGCCAGCAGCGCCGAATTACAGGAGAAACTGTTTTTT,CASSAELQEKLFF
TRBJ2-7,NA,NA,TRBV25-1,TGTGCCAGCAGTGAACGGGGACAAGCGACCAACGAGCAGTACTTC,CASSERGQATNEQYF
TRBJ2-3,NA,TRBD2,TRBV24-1,TGTGCCACCAGTGAACCGGGGGGGCCTCTCGGCACAGATACGCAGTATTTT,CATSEPGGPLGTDTQYF
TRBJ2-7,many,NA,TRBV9,TGTGCCAGCAGCCCAACTATAAGTTACGAGCAGTACTTC,CASSPTISYEQYF
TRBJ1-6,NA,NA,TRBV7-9,TGTGCCAGCAGTTCGTCGGACCTCGCACCCCTCCACTTT,CASSSSDLAPLHF
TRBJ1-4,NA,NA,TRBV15,TGTGCCACCAGCAGAGTGCGTCCGAATGAAAAACTGTTTTTT,CATSRVRPNEKLFF
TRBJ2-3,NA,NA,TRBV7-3,TGTGCCAGCAGCTTTGGGACGGCGGATACGCAGTATTTT,CASSFGTADTQYF
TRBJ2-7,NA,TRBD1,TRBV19,TGTGCCAGTAGTATCTTTCATGGACAGGCCAGCTCCTACGAGCAGTACTTC,CASSIFHGQASSYEQYF
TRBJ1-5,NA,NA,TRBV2,TGTGCCAGCAGTGTGGGGAGGGGAAGCAATCAGCCCCAGCATTTT,CASSVGRGSNQPQHF
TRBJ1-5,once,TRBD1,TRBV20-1,TGCAGTGCTGGAAGGGGACAGGGGAAAATGAATCAGCCCCAGCATTTT,CSAGRGQGKMNQPQHF
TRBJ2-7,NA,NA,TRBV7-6,TGTGCCAGCAGCTTACTCCGGGACCGCCCCTACGAGCAGTACTTC,CASSLLRDRPYEQYF
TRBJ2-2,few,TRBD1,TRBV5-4,TGTGCCAGCAGCTTTCTCAGAACCGGGACAGGGGTCACCGGGGAGCTGTTTTTT,CASSFLRTGTGVTGELFF
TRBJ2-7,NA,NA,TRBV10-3,TGTGCCATCAGTGGCCCAGGGGAGTATGTCGAGCAGTACTTC,CAISGPGEYVEQYF
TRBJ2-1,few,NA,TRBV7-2,TGTGCCAGCAGCGTAGGAGGGGACAGCAATTACAATGAGCAGTTCTTC,CASSVGGDSNYNEQFF
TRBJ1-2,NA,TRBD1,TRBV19,TGTGCCAGTAGGCGACAGGGCGGCTATGGCTACACCTTC,CASRRQGGYGYTF
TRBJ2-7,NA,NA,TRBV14,TGTGCCAGCAGCCCCCTAATCACAGGGAACGAGCAGTACTTC,CASSPLITGNEQYF
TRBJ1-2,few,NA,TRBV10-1,TGCGCCAGCAGTGAGTGGGGGGCAGCTGGCTACACCTTC,CASSEWGAAGYTF
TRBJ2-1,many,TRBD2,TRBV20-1,TGCAGTGCTAGATATCGCACTAGCGGGAGGGTAAATGAGCAGTTCTTC,CSARYRTSGRVNEQFF